This is a list of T cell receptor beta chains from one sample in a study of shared clonotypes between healthy human individuals. Produced via immunoSEQ multiplex PCR; TCRdb's table is partial and in-frame only. The profile shows 950,000 to 1,100,000 clones, about 84% of them singletons. Material for sequencing was memory CD4+ T cells from PBMCs. The receptor set was obtained from a man younger than 30 in good health. Some clones in this sample may be carry-over from other donors' samples. CDR3s include the opening cysteine and the closing phenylalanine or tryptophan. A D gene is named only where the DNA matches it firmly. The size of a clone is reported for some rows only, either as once, few or many, or as a class for expanded clones.

j_call d_call clone_size v_call cdr3_nt cdr3_aa
TRBJ2-7 - - TRBV6-1 TGTGCCAGCACCTTGGGACCGAGCTCCTACGAGCAGTACTTC CASTLGPSSYEQYF
TRBJ2-3 TRBD2 - TRBV5-4 TGTGCCAGCAGCTTAGCGGGAGCAGATACGCAGTATTTT CASSLAGADTQYF
TRBJ2-3 - - TRBV29-1 TGCAGCGTGGGGGGCATGACTAGCACAGATACGCAGTATTTT CSVGGMTSTDTQYF
TRBJ1-6 - once TRBV18 TGTGCCAGCTCACCAGGGCGCACGGCGAATTCACCCCTCCACTTT CASSPGRTANSPLHF
TRBJ1-4 TRBD1 - TRBV15 TGTGCCACCAGCAGAGATAGGGGGCAGGCTAATGAAAAACTGTTTTTT CATSRDRGQANEKLFF
TRBJ2-5 - - TRBV5-1 TGCGCCAGCAGCCATAACGGAGAGACCCAGTACTTC CASSHNGETQYF
TRBJ1-4 TRBD1 - TRBV28 TGTGCCAGCAGTTTGTCAGTCAAGGGGGCGCGGGAAAAACTGTTTTTT CASSLSVKGAREKLFF
TRBJ2-3 TRBD2 - TRBV7-8 TGTGCCAGCAGCTTAAGTAGACCGGGACTAGCTCCGAGGGATACGCAGTATTTT CASSLSRPGLAPRDTQYF
TRBJ2-6 - - TRBV6-1 TGTGCCAGTTCGATGGCCCCTGGGGCCAACGTCCTGACTTTC CASSMAPGANVLTF
TRBJ2-2 - - TRBV9 TGTGCCAGCAGCGTAGAAGGACTCCCGAACACCGGGGAGCTGTTTTTT CASSVEGLPNTGELFF
TRBJ2-7 - once TRBV28 TGTGCCAGCAGTTCACAGAGGAGCGAGCAGTACTTC CASSSQRSEQYF
TRBJ2-1 TRBD2 - TRBV19 TGTGCCAGTAGCCGGGAGGGCCTTTACAATGAGCAGTTCTTC CASSREGLYNEQFF
TRBJ2-7 - - TRBV27 TGTGCCAGCAGTAAGGGGTGGACCTACGAGCAGTACTTC CASSKGWTYEQYF
TRBJ1-5 TRBD1 few TRBV7-9 TGTGCCAGCAGCCTAACGACAGGGTATAGCAATCAGCCCCAGCATTTT CASSLTTGYSNQPQHF
TRBJ2-7 - - TRBV2 TGTGCCAGCGGTGGGGGTTACGAGCAGTACTTC CASGGGYEQYF
TRBJ2-7 TRBD2 - TRBV9 TGTGCCAGCAGCCCCCGTGCAGCGGGGAGCTCCTACGAGCAGTACTTC CASSPRAAGSSYEQYF
TRBJ2-2 TRBD2 - TRBV4-3 TGCGCCAGCAGCGCAGGGAGGGTAACCGGGGAGCTGTTTTTT CASSAGRVTGELFF
TRBJ2-7 TRBD1 - TRBV6-1 TGTGCCAGCATTGACAGGGGGTTCTACGAGCAGTACTTC CASIDRGFYEQYF
TRBJ1-2 - once TRBV2 TGTGCCAACAGCGACAGGTCTAACTATGGCTACACCTTC CANSDRSNYGYTF
TRBJ1-1 - many TRBV7-9 TGTGCCAGCAGCTTAGTCTCCACTGAAGCTTTCTTT CASSLVSTEAFF
TRBJ2-5 TRBD2 - TRBV12-5 TGTGCTAGTGGCCTCGGACTAGCGGGAGGAAAAGAGACCCAGTACTTC CASGLGLAGGKETQYF
TRBJ2-5 - - TRBV6-5 TGTGCCAGCAGTTACTCGTGGACAGCCCAAGGAGAGACCCAGTACTTC CASSYSWTAQGETQYF
TRBJ1-4 - - TRBV5-8 TGTGCCAGCCTGGATGTGCGGGGGAACGATGAAAAACTGTTTTTT CASLDVRGNDEKLFF
TRBJ2-7 - - TRBV6-1 TGTGCCAGCGTCGCAGTACTGACCTACGAGCAGTACTTC CASVAVLTYEQYF
TRBJ1-2 TRBD1 - TRBV5-6 TGTGCCAGCAGCTTGGACAGGGGAGATGGCTACACCTTC CASSLDRGDGYTF
TRBJ2-7 - - TRBV10-1 TGCGCCAGCAGTGGGGGCTTTGGAGCACCCCTCTCCTACGAGCAGTACTTC CASSGGFGAPLSYEQYF